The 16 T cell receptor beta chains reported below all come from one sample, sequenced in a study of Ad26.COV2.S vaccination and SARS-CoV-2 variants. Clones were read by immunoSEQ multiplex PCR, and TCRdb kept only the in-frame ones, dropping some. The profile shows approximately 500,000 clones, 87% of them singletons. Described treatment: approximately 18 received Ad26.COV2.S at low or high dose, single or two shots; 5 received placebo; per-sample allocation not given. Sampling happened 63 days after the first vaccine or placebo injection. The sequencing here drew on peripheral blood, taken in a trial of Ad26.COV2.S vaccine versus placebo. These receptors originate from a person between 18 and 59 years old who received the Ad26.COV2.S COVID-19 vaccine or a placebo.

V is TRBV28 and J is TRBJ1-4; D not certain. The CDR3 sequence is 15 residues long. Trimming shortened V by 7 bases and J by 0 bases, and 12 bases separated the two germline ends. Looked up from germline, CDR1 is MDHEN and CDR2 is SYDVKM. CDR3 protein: CASTRSPATNEKLFF. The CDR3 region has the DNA TGTGCCAGCACCAGGTCACCAGCAACTAATGAAAAACTGTTTTTT.

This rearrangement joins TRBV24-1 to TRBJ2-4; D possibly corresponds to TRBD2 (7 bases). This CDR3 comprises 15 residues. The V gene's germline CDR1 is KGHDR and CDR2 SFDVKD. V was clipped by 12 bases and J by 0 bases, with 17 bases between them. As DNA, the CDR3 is TGTGCCGGGGGGGGGCCCTACCTAGCCAAAAACATTCAGTACTTC. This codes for CAGGGPYLAKNIQYF.

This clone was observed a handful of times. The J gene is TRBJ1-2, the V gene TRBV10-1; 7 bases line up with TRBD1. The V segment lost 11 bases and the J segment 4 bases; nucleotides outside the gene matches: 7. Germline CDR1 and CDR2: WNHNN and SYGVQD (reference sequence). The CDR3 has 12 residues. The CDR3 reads CAGTDGTYGYTF. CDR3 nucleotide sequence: TGCGCCGGGACAGACGGTACCTATGGCTACACCTTC.

CDR3 in amino acids: CASSEAHVGSGANVLTF. The CDR3 region has the DNA TGTGCCAGCAGTGAAGCGCACGTAGGCTCTGGGGCCAACGTCCTGACTTTC. V is TRBV2 and J is TRBJ2-6; D remains unclear. This CDR3 is 17 amino acids long. Trimming removed 0 bases at V and 0 bases at J, with 9 bases between. Germline V CDR1 and CDR2: SNHLY, FYNNEI.

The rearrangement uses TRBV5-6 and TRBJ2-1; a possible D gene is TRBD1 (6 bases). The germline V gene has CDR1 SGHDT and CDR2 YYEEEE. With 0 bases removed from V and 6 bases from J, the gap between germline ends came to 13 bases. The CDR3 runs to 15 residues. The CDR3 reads CASSLGLQGPNEQFF. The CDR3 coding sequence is TGTGCCAGCAGCTTGGGCCTACAGGGCCCCAATGAGCAGTTCTTC.

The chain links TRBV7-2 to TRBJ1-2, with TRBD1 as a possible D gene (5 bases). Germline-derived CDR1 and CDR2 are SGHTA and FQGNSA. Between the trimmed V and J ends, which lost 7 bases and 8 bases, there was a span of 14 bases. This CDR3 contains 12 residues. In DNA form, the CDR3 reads TGTGCCAGCACCTCCGGGACGGAAGGCTACACCTTC. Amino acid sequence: CASTSGTEGYTF. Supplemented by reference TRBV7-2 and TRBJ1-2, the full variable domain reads GAGVSQSPSNKVTEKGKDVELRCDPISGHTALYWYRQSLGQGLEFLIYFQGNSAPDKSGLPSDRFSAERTGGSVSTLTIQRTQQEDSAVYLCASTSGTEGYTFGSGTRLTVV.

The CDR3 sequence: CASSQDGARDQPQHF. CDR3 bases: TGCGCCAGCAGCCAAGATGGGGCCAGGGACCAGCCCCAGCATTTT. The chain carries TRBV4-3 and TRBJ1-5, with D perhaps matching TRBD1 (5 bases). V lost 0 bases and J 7 bases, leaving 13 bases between the germline ends. Germline V CDR1 and CDR2: LGHNA, YSLEER. The CDR3 consists of 15 residues.

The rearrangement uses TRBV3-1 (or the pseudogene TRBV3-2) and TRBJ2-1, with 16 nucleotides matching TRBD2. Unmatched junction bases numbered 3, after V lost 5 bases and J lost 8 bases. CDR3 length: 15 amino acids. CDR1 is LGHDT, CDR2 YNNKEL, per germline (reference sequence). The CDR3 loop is CASSYGTSGRDEQFF. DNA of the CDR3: TGTGCCAGCAGCTACGGGACTAGCGGGAGGGATGAGCAGTTCTTC.

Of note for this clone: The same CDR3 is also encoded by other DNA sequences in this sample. The DNA of the CDR3 is TGTGCCTGGAGTGTATTGGACAGGGGGGACACTGAAGCTTTCTTT. Encoded protein: CAWSVLDRGDTEAFF. The chain recombines TRBV30 with TRBJ1-1; TRBD1 aligns across 10 bases. The CDR3 runs 15 residues. Germline V gene sequence: CDR1 GTSNPN, CDR2 SVGIG (reference sequence). V shed 0 bases and J 3 bases; nucleotides not matched to a gene: 4.

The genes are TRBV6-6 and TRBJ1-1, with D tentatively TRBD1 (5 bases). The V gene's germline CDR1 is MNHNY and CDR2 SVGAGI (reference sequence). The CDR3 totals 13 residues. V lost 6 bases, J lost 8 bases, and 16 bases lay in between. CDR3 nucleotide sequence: TGTGCCAGCAGCCATATTCAGGGAGTGGAAGCTTTCTTT. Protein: CASSHIQGVEAFF.

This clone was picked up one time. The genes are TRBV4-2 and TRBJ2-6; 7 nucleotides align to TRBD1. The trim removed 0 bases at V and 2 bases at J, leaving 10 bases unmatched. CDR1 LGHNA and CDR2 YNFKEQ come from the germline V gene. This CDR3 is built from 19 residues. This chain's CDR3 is CASSQDWDRGITGANVLTF. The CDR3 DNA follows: TGTGCCAGCAGCCAAGATTGGGACAGAGGAATAACTGGGGCCAACGTCCTGACTTTC.

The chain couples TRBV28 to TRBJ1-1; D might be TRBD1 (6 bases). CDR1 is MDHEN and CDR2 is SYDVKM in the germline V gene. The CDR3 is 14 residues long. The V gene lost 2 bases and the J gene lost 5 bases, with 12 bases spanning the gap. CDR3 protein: CASSLKGGQTEAFF. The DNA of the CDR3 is TGTGCCAGCAGTTTAAAGGGGGGACAAACTGAAGCTTTCTTT.

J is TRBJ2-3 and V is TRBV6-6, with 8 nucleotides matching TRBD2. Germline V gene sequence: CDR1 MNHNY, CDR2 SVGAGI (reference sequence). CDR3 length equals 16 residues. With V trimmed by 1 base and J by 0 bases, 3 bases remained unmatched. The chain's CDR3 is CASSYYRLASTDTQYF. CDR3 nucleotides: TGTGCCAGCAGTTACTACCGACTAGCGAGCACAGATACGCAGTATTTT.

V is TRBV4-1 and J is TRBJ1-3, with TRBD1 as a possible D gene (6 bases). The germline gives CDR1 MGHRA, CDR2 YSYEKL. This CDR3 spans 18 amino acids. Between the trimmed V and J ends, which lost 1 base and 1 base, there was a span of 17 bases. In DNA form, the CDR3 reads TGCGCCAGCAGCCAAGTGGCAGGGGAGACGCGGTCTGGAAACACCATATATTTT. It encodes CASSQVAGETRSGNTIYF.

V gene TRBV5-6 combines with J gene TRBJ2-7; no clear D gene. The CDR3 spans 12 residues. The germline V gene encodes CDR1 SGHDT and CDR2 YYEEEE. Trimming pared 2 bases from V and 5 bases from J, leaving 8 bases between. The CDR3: CASSLVGNEQYF. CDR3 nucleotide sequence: TGTGCCAGCAGCTTAGTAGGGAACGAGCAGTACTTC.

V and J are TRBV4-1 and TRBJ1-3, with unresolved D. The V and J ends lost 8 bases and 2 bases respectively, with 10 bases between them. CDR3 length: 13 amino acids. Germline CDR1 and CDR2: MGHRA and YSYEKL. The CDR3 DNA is TGCGCCAGCGCCAGCAGTCCTGGAAACACCATATATTTT. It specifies CASASSPGNTIYF.